These 31 T cell receptor beta chains originate from one sample sequenced in a study of OX40 agonist ivuxolimab in advanced cancers. TCRdb's table, derived via immunoSEQ multiplex PCR, lists solely in-frame clones and lacks some. The sample yields about 120,000 clones, around 95% seen once. The sample consisted of CD4+ or CD8+ T cells sorted from blood, taken in a trial of the OX40 agonist ivuxolimab. Receptor source: an adult with an advanced solid tumor such as melanoma, head and neck, liver or kidney cancer.

The rearrangement uses TRBV28 and TRBJ1-4; D not certain. The CDR3 totals 14 residues. V lost 3 bases and J 4 bases, leaving 9 bases between the germline ends. Germline V gene data show CDR1 as MDHEN and CDR2 as SYDVKM. The CDR3, as DNA: TGTGCCAGCAGTTTGGACCCTAGTAATGAAAAACTGTTTTTT. Encoded protein: CASSLDPSNEKLFF.

This clone appeared a few times. The chain couples TRBV18 to TRBJ1-2; 7 positions agree with TRBD1. From germline, CDR1 is KGHSH and CDR2 LQKENI. V dropped 3 bases and J dropped 1; count of bases not matched to a gene: 5. The CDR3 length is 15 residues. The CDR3 sequence: CASSPPGQFNYGYTF. CDR3 in DNA: TGTGCCAGCTCACCTCCGGGACAGTTTAACTATGGCTACACCTTC.

The rearrangement links TRBV6-5 to TRBJ2-7; a weak D match, TRBD2 (6 bases). CDR1 and CDR2 (germline): MNHEY, SVGAGI. The CDR3 runs to 13 residues. The V end was cut by 3 bases, the J end by 3 bases, with 9 bases between. The CDR3 region is CASSYRGNYEQYF. The CDR3, as DNA: TGTGCCAGCAGTTATCGGGGGAACTACGAGCAGTACTTC.

The chain employs TRBV7-2 and TRBJ2-1, with TRBD2 matching 11 bases. This CDR3 has 17 residues. The trim removed 1 base at V and 7 bases at J, leaving 9 bases unmatched. CDR1 and CDR2 (germline): SGHTA, FQGNSA. The CDR3 DNA is TGTGCCAGCAGCTTAGTGGCGACTAGCGGGGCCTTGAATGAGCAGTTCTTC. Residues: CASSLVATSGALNEQFF.

The chain employs TRBV7-9 and TRBJ1-2; D may be TRBD1 (5 bases). Trimming stripped 4 bases from V and 4 bases from J, with 19 bases between. In germline, CDR1 is SEHNR, CDR2 FQNEAQ (reference sequence). CDR3 length: 16 residues. In DNA form, the CDR3 reads TGTGCCAGCAGCTCGCGAAGTTGGGGCAGCGTCTATGGCTACACCTTC. The encoded protein is CASSSRSWGSVYGYTF.

The chain has TRBV9 and TRBJ2-7, with 10 bases aligning to TRBD1. Germline CDR1 is SGDLS and CDR2 is YYNGEE. CDR3 size: 18 residues. V trimming: 3 bases; J trimming: 3 bases; junction bases outside the gene matches: 15. The CDR3 loop is CASSASRDRGGWDYEQYF. The DNA of the CDR3 is TGTGCCAGCAGCGCGTCCCGGGACAGGGGAGGGTGGGACTACGAGCAGTACTTC. Drawing the rest from reference TRBV9 and TRBJ2-7, the complete variable domain is DSGVTQTPKHLITATGQRVTLRCSPRSGDLSVYWYQQSLDQGLQFLIQYYNGEERAKGNILERFSAQQFPDLHSELNLSSLELGDSALYFCASSASRDRGGWDYEQYFGPGTRLTVT.

The chain carries TRBV14 and TRBJ2-5, with D hard to call. The V gene lost 0 bases and the J gene lost 7 bases, with 12 bases spanning the gap. The CDR3 spans 14 residues. Germline lookup yields CDR1 SGHDN and CDR2 FVKESK. The DNA for the CDR3 is TGTGCCAGCAGCCAAGATGGCCTAGTGGGGACCCAGTACTTC. Encoded protein: CASSQDGLVGTQYF.

V usage is TRBV28 and J usage is TRBJ1-1; TRBD1 might be the D (5 bases). Germline CDR1 MDHEN, CDR2 SYDVKM. CDR3 length: 14 residues. V lost 5 bases, J lost 8 bases, and 18 bases lay in between. The CDR3 DNA follows: TGTGCCAGCAGTCCGGTGGGGGGGAGCTTAGAAGCTTTCTTT. This codes for CASSPVGGSLEAFF.

The V gene is TRBV28, the J gene TRBJ2-3, with TRBD2 identical over 10 bases. Looked up from germline, CDR1 is MDHEN and CDR2 is SYDVKM. The CDR3 is 12 amino acids. The CDR3 nucleotides read TGTGCGAGCGGGAGGGCCATTGATACGCAGTATTTT. Translated, it gives CASGRAIDTQYF.

The rearrangement uses TRBV5-1 and TRBJ2-2; 10 bases are a match to TRBD2. This CDR3 comprises 19 residues. J was trimmed by 0 bases and V by 6 bases; bases with no gene match: 14. CDR1 SGHRS and CDR2 YFSETQ come from the germline V gene. CDR3 nucleotide sequence: TGCGCCAGCACACTAGGGGCTAGCGGGGGACCGACGAACACCGGGGAGCTGTTTTTT. The encoded protein is CASTLGASGGPTNTGELFF.

This sequence joins TRBV7-6 and TRBJ1-3, with TRBD1 as a possible D gene (6 bases). V was shortened by 1 base and J by 0 bases, with 7 bases between the two germline ends. The germline gives CDR1 SGHVS, CDR2 FNYEAQ. The CDR3 sequence is 15 residues long. CDR3 sequence reads: CASSLGTDSGNTIYF. For the CDR3, the DNA is TGTGCCAGCAGCTTAGGGACAGACTCTGGAAACACCATATATTTT.

As for this clone: Compared with germline, one end of the junction differs, possibly owing to a read error. The V and J genes are TRBV5-5 and TRBJ2-3, with D unresolved. Germline CDR1 reads SGHKS; CDR2 reads YYEKEE (reference sequence). CDR3 length equals 15 residues. The CDR3 nucleotides read TGTGCCAGCAGCCTTGGGTCAACGGCACCGGATACGCGGTATTTT. Its translation: CASSLGSTAPDTRYF.

The rearrangement links TRBV2 to TRBJ1-1; possibly TRBD1 for D (6 bases). Germline V gene lookup returns CDR1 SNHLY and CDR2 FYNNEI. The CDR3 is 14 amino acids. Trimming left V 6 bases short and J 3 bases short, with 14 bases between. This CDR3 is CASRLTGRYTEAFF. CDR3 DNA: TGTGCCAGCAGACTAACAGGGAGGTACACTGAAGCTTTCTTT.

The V call is TRBV14, the J call TRBJ2-1; D gene unclear. V was shortened by 0 bases and J by 6 bases, with 9 bases between the two germline ends. The length of the CDR3 is 14 residues. Per germline, CDR1 SGHDN and CDR2 FVKESK. The CDR3 region is CASSQDRKLNEQFF. In DNA, the CDR3 is TGTGCCAGCAGCCAAGATCGGAAGCTCAATGAGCAGTTCTTC. Looking up the rest from reference TRBV14 and TRBJ2-1 gives the full variable domain: EAGVTQFPSHSVIEKGQTVTLRCDPISGHDNLYWYRRVMGKEIKFLLHFVKESKQDESGMPNNRFLAERTGGTYSTLKVQPAELEDSGVYFCASSQDRKLNEQFFGPGTRLTVL.

The rearrangement joins TRBV30 to TRBJ2-6; 9 bases line up with TRBD1. V trimming: 6 bases; J trimming: 0 bases; junction bases outside the gene matches: 9. Looked up from germline, CDR1 is GTSNPN and CDR2 is SVGIG (reference sequence). The CDR3 totals 17 residues. CDR3 nucleotide sequence: TGTGCCTGCGCCCGGGACAGGGCCCTCTCTGGGGCCAACGTCCTGACTTTC. Protein sequence: CACARDRALSGANVLTF. Complete variable domain (other parts from reference TRBV30 and TRBJ2-6): SQTIHQWPATLVQPVGSPLSLECTVEGTSNPNLYWYRQAAGRGLQLLFYSVGIGQISSEVPQNLSASRPQDRQFILSSKKLLLSDSGFYLCACARDRALSGANVLTFGAGSRLTVL.

The chain recombines TRBV6-6 with TRBJ2-4; D not resolved. Per germline, CDR1 MNHNY and CDR2 SVGAGI (reference sequence). The CDR3 runs 14 residues. Trimming shortened V by 0 bases and J by 6 bases, and 9 bases separated the two germline ends. The DNA of the CDR3 is TGTGCCAGCAGTTACTCGGGCGATCTAAACATTCAGTACTTC. Amino acid sequence: CASSYSGDLNIQYF.

This clone has only one observation. The genes are TRBV20-1 and TRBJ2-1, with D perhaps given as TRBD1 or TRBD2 (5 bases each). Germline V CDR1 and CDR2: DFQATT, SNEGSKA (reference sequence). Trimming pared 5 bases from V and 10 bases from J, leaving 12 bases between. The CDR3 extends over 11 amino acids. Here the CDR3 reads CSAFRDLEQFF. The CDR3 nucleotides read TGCAGTGCTTTCCGGGACCTAGAGCAGTTCTTC.

The count of this clone is one. This sequence joins TRBV9 and TRBJ2-7; D call uncertain. Deletions cut 1 base from V and 2 bases from J, with 19 bases between. Germline CDR1 and CDR2: SGDLS and YYNGEE. The length of the CDR3 is 17 residues. The CDR3 protein is CASSVSPMGVEAYEQYF. The CDR3, as DNA: TGTGCCAGCAGCGTATCCCCCATGGGCGTCGAGGCCTACGAGCAGTACTTC.

The chain employs TRBV29-1 and TRBJ1-1; D unresolved. Trimming took 6 bases from V and 4 from J, leaving 12 bases between them. The CDR3 consists of 12 residues. Germline V lookup: CDR1 SQVTM, CDR2 ANQGSEA. The CDR3 DNA sequence: TGCAGCGTCCTCGGCGGTCCCACTGAAGCTTTCTTT. Its translation: CSVLGGPTEAFF.

CDR3 in DNA: TGTGCCAGCAGCTTACGTGTCGGAGCGGGAGGGCTCACCTCCTACGAGCAGTACTTC. Translating it yields CASSLRVGAGGLTSYEQYF. This chain connects TRBV7-2 to TRBJ2-7; 10 nucleotides line up with TRBD2. The CDR3 runs 19 residues. The germline CDR1 and CDR2 sequences are SGHTA and FQGNSA. The J segment lost 0 bases and the V segment lost 2 bases, leaving 13 bases of the junction unmatched.

This clone was recorded once. The J gene is TRBJ2-2, the V gene TRBV11-3; no firm D call. CDR1 is SGHNT and CDR2 is YENEEA in the germline V gene. With 4 bases removed from V and 7 bases from J, the gap between germline ends came to 13 bases. The CDR3 runs to 14 residues. DNA for the CDR3: TGTGCCAGCAGCTCACAGTTCGGCGGCGGGGAGCTGTTTTTT. It encodes CASSSQFGGGELFF.

The rearrangement uses TRBV20-1 and TRBJ1-2; 8 bases match TRBD1. The CDR3 runs 11 residues. Unmatched junction bases numbered 9, after V lost 5 bases and J lost 13 bases. Germline CDR1 DFQATT, CDR2 SNEGSKA (reference sequence). The CDR3 coding sequence is TGCAGTGCTTACCGGGACAGGAAGAGCACCTTC. Translation gives CSAYRDRKSTF.

V is TRBV11-2 and J is TRBJ2-1; TRBD2 agrees at 10 bases. V gave up 5 bases and J gave up 4 bases; unmatched junction bases: 11. Germline CDR1 and CDR2: SGHAT and FQNNGV. The length of the CDR3 is 17 residues. CDR3 sequence: CASSPRVGLAEYNEQFF. The CDR3 bases are TGTGCCAGCAGCCCGCGCGTTGGACTAGCGGAGTACAATGAGCAGTTCTTC.

The J gene is TRBJ2-7, the V gene TRBV5-1; D call uncertain. The CDR3 contains 15 residues. Germline V CDR1 and CDR2: SGHRS, YFSETQ. The germline V and J ends were trimmed by 5 bases and 4 bases, with 19 bases remaining between them. This chain's CDR3 is CASRKDVTAGYEQYF. DNA for the CDR3: TGCGCCAGCAGAAAGGACGTGACGGCAGGATACGAGCAGTACTTC.

V is TRBV6-6 and J is TRBJ2-1; no definite D call. The length of the CDR3 is 13 residues. Germline CDR1 MNHNY, CDR2 SVGAGI (reference sequence). Between the trimmed V and J ends, which lost 4 bases and 10 bases, there was a span of 14 bases. Written as DNA, the CDR3 is TGTGCCAGCAGTTTGTTGGGGATTTGGGAGCAGTTCTTC. Its translation is CASSLLGIWEQFF.

This chain uses TRBV7-3 with TRBJ2-3; unclear D gene. The CDR3 loop spans 14 amino acids. V lost 5 bases and J 0 bases, leaving 9 bases between the germline ends. Germline-derived CDR1 and CDR2 are SGHTA and FQGTGA. The CDR3 protein is CASSPSGSTDTQYF. Written as DNA, the CDR3 is TGTGCCAGCAGCCCCAGTGGGAGCACAGATACGCAGTATTTT.

This clone was seen a single time. The junction does not match germline at one end; this may be a read error. This chain uses TRBV6-6 with TRBJ1-5; possibly TRBD1 for D (5 bases). The CDR3 extends over 14 amino acids. CDR1 and CDR2 from the germline V gene are MNHNY and SVGAGI (reference sequence). CDR3 nucleotides: TGTGCCATCAGTGCGGCAGGGAGCAATCAGCCCCAGCATTTT. It specifies CAISAAGSNQPQHF.

In this sample, this clone turned up once. This chain uses TRBV28 with TRBJ1-2, with D possibly being TRBD1 (6 bases). CDR1 and CDR2 from the germline V gene are MDHEN and SYDVKM. This CDR3 contains 15 residues. V lost 5 bases and J lost 4, with 17 bases in between. In nucleotides, the CDR3 is TGTGCCAGCAGTCTCGCGGCGGGGGCGACCTATGGCTACACCTTC. Encoded protein: CASSLAAGATYGYTF.

The chain joins TRBV19 to TRBJ2-1; 7 bases line up with TRBD1. Per the germline V gene, CDR1 is LNHDA and CDR2 is SQIVND (reference sequence). CDR3 length: 16 amino acids. Trimming removed 3 bases from V and 2 bases from J; junction bases left unmatched: 7. The CDR3 DNA is TGTGCCAGTAGTATTGACAGGGCCTCTACCTACAATGAGCAGTTCTTC. Translated, it gives CASSIDRASTYNEQFF.

The genes are TRBV4-2 and TRBJ2-7, with D perhaps matching TRBD2 (5 bases). CDR3 length: 14 residues. Looked up from germline, CDR1 is LGHNA and CDR2 is YNFKEQ. Trimming took off 4 bases at V and 5 bases at J, with 15 bases between the two ends. The CDR3 sequence: CASSPSGSVDEQYF. The CDR3, as DNA: TGTGCCAGCAGCCCCTCGGGGAGCGTCGACGAGCAGTACTTC.

V and J are TRBV19 and TRBJ2-5; D call uncertain. The CDR3 sequence is 15 residues long. Germline V lookup: CDR1 LNHDA, CDR2 SQIVND (reference sequence). With 1 base removed from V and 1 base from J, the gap between germline ends came to 10 bases. As DNA, the CDR3 is TGTGCCAGTAGTATAGGCAGATTCCCCCAAGAGACCCAGTACTTC. It is translated as CASSIGRFPQETQYF.